This T cell receptor beta chain comes out of a study of HIV-infected patients and healthy controls. Reverse transcription used 450 to 550 ng RNA and constant-region primers for alpha and beta. Separate chain-specific third strand synthesis with multiplexing indices produced the alpha and beta libraries. TCRdb ran MiXCR on the 5' RACE reads and lists one entry per CDR3 protein. Among around 8,000 distinct CDR3 sequences listed, more than 6.5% were seen once. Deletions cut 1 base from V and 1 base from J, with 8 bases between. The CDR3 contains 15 residues. Germline V gene data show CDR1 as SGHAT and CDR2 as FQDESV (reference sequence). By share, this clonotype ranks as medium-sized. Its antigen is as yet unknown. This beta chain is a stray sequence in a library constructed for alpha chains; its clone size is not meaningful. Roughly three months, about 14 weeks, into antiretroviral therapy, follow-up blood was collected. All unsorted peripheral T cells were captured because whole blood was used without fractionation.

Findings of the study overall: Healthy controls shared more CDR3 sequences between individuals than HIV-infected patients did.

The chain employs TRBV11-1 and TRBJ2-1, with a weak D call TRBD2 (6 bases). This receptor was identified in an adult with HIV infection. Sequences were derived from blood, sampled during antiretroviral therapy. Here the CDR3 reads CASSLVGRSYNEQFF. CDR3 in DNA: TGTGCCAGCAGCTTAGTGGGGAGGTCCTACAATGAGCAGTTCTTC.